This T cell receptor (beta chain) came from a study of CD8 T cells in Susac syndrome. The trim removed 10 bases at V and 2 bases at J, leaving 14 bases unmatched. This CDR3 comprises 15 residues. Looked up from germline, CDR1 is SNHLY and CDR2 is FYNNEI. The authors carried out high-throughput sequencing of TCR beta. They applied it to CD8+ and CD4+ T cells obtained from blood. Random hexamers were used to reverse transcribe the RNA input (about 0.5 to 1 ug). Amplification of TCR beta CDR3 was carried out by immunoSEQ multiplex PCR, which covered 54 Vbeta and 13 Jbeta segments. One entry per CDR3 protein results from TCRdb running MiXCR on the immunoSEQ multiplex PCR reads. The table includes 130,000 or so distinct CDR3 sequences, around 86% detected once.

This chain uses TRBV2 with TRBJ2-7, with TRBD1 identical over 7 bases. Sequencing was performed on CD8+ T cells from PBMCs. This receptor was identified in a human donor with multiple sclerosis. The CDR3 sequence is CAILNPTGIAYEQYF. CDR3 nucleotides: TGTGCCATCCTAAACCCGACAGGGATAGCCTACGAGCAGTACTTC.